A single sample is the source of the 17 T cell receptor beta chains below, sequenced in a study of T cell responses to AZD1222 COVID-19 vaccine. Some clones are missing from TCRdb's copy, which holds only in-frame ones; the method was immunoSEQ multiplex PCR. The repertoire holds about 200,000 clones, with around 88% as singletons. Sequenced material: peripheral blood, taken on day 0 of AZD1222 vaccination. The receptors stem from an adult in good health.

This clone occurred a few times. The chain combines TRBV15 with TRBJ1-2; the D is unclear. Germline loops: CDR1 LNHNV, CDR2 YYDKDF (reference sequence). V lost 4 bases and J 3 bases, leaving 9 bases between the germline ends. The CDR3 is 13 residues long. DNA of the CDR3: TGTGCCACCAGCAATGAGACCTACTATGGCTACACCTTC. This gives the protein CATSNETYYGYTF.

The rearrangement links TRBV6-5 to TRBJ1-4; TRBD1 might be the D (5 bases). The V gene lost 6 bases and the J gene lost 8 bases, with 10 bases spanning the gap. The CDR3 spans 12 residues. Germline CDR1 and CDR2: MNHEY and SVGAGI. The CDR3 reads CASRAGTEKLFF. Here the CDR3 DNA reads TGTGCCAGCAGAGCCGGGACCGAAAAACTGTTTTTT.

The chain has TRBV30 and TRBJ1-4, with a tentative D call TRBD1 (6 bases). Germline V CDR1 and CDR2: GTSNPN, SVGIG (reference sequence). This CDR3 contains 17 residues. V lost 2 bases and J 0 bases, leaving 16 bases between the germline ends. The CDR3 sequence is CAWSPWGGGTTNEKLFF. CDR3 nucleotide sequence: TGTGCCTGGAGTCCCTGGGGAGGGGGGACAACTAATGAAAAACTGTTTTTT.

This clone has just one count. CDR3 protein: CASSQDLRGRNTEAFF. Here the CDR3 DNA reads TGTGCCAGCAGCCAAGATCTCCGGGGGAGGAACACTGAAGCTTTCTTT. V is TRBV3-1 (or the pseudogene TRBV3-2) and J is TRBJ1-1, with a tentative D call TRBD1 (5 bases). The germline gives CDR1 LGHDT, CDR2 YNNKEL (reference sequence). Between the trimmed V and J ends, which lost 0 bases and 1 base, there was a span of 12 bases. This CDR3 has 16 residues.

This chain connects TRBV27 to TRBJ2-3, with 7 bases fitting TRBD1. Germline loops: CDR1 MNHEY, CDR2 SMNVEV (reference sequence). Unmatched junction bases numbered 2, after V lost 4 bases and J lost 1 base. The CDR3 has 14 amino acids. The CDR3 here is CASSWDRGTDTQYF. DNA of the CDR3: TGTGCCAGCAGTTGGGACAGAGGCACAGATACGCAGTATTTT.

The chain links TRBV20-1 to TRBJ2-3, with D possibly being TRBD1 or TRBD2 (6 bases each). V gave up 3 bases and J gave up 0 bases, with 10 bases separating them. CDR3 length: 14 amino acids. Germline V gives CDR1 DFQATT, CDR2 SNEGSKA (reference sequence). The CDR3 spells CSASWGASTDTQYF. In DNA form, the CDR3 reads TGCAGTGCTAGTTGGGGGGCTAGCACAGATACGCAGTATTTT.

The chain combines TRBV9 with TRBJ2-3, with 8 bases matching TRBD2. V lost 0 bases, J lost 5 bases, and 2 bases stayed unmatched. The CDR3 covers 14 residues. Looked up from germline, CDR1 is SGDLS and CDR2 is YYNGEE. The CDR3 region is CASSVVTSGDTQYF. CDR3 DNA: TGTGCCAGCAGCGTAGTTACTAGCGGAGATACGCAGTATTTT.

The CDR3 loop reads CASQGRTEAFF. Written as DNA, the CDR3 is TGTGCCAGCCAAGGGCGTACTGAAGCTTTCTTT. The rearrangement uses TRBV7-9 and TRBJ1-1; D ambiguous. Trimming stripped 8 bases from V and 5 bases from J, with 9 bases between. Germline CDR1 is SEHNR and CDR2 is FQNEAQ (reference sequence). The CDR3 is 11 amino acids.

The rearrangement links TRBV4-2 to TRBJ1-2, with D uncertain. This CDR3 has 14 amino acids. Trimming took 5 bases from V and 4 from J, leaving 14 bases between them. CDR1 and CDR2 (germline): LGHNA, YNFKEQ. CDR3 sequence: CASSYEGRIYGYTF. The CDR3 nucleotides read TGTGCCAGCAGCTATGAAGGCCGCATCTATGGCTACACCTTC.

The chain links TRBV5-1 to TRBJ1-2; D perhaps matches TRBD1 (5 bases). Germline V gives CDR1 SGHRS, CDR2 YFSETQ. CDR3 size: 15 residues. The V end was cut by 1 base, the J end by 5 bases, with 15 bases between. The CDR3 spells CASSLTGLPEYGYTF. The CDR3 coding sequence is TGCGCCAGCAGCTTGACAGGTTTACCGGAATATGGCTACACCTTC.

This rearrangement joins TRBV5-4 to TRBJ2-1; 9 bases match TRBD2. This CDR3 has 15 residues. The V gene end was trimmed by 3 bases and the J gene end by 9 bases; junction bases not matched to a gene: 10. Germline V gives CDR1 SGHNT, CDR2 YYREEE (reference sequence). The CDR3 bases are TGTGCCAGCAGCTGGGGGCGCGGGGGGGCCGGTGAGCAGTTCTTC. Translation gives CASSWGRGGAGEQFF.

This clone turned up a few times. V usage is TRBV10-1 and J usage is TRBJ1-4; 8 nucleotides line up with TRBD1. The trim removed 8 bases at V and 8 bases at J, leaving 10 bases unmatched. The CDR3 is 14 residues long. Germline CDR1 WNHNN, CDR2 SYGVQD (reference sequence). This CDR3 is CASWDRRAREKLFF. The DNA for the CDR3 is TGCGCCAGCTGGGACAGGCGAGCGAGAGAAAAACTGTTTTTT.

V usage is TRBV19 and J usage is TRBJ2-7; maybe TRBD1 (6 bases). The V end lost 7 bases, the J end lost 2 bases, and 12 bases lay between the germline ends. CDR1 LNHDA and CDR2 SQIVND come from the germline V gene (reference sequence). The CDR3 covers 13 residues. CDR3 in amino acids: CASTGTSTYEQYF. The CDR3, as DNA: TGTGCCAGTACCGGGACATCAACCTACGAGCAGTACTTC.

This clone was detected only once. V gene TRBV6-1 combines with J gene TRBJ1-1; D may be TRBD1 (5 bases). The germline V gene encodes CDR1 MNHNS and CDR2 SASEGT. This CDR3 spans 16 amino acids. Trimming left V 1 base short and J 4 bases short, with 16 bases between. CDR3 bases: TGTGCCAGCAGTGAAGGGACACACCACGGTGGCACTGAAGCTTTCTTT. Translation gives CASSEGTHHGGTEAFF.

This CDR3 reads CASSTGSGDEQFF. The CDR3 nucleotides are TGTGCCAGCAGCACTGGGTCAGGGGATGAGCAGTTCTTC. The chain couples TRBV5-4 to TRBJ2-1; tentatively, D is TRBD1 (6 bases). The germline CDR1 and CDR2 sequences are SGHNT and YYREEE (reference sequence). Trimming pared 4 bases from V and 8 bases from J, leaving 13 bases between. The CDR3 loop spans 13 amino acids.

CDR3 sequence reads: CASSLMHGNTEAFF. The CDR3 DNA reads as TGTGCCAGCAGCTTGATGCATGGAAACACTGAAGCTTTCTTT. This chain connects TRBV7-3 to TRBJ1-1; D remains ambiguous. V was trimmed by 3 bases and J by 2 bases, leaving 10 bases between them. The CDR3 totals 14 residues. CDR1 and CDR2 (germline): SGHTA, FQGTGA.

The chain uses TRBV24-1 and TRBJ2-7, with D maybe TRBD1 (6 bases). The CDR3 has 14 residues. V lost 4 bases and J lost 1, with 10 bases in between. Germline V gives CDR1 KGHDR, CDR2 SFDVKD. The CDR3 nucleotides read TGTGCCACCAGTGAGACAGGCCTATCCTACGAGCAGTACTTC. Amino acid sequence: CATSETGLSYEQYF.